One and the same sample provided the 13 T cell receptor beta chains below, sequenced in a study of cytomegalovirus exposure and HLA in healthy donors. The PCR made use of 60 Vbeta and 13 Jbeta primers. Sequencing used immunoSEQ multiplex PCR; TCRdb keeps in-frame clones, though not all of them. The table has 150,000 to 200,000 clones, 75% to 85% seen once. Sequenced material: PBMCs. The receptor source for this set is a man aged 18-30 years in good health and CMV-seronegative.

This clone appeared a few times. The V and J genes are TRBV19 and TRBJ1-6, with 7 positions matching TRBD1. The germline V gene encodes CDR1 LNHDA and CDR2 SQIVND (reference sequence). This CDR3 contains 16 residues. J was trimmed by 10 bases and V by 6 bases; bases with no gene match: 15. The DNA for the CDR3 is TGTGCCAGTAGCCAGGGGACAGAACAGCTTAGATCACCCCTCCACTTT. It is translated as CASSQGTEQLRSPLHF.

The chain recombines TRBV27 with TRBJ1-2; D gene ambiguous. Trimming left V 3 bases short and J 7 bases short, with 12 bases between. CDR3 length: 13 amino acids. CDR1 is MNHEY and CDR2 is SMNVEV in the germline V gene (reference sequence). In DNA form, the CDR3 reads TGTGCCAGCAGTTTTGAGGGAGACGGTGGCTACACCTTC. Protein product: CASSFEGDGGYTF.

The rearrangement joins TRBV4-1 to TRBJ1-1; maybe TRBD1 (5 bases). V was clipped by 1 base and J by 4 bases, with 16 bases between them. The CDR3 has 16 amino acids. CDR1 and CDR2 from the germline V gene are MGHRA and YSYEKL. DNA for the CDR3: TGCGCCAGCAGCCAAGGGGGCGGGGGGTGGTCCACTGAAGCTTTCTTT. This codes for CASSQGGGGWSTEAFF.

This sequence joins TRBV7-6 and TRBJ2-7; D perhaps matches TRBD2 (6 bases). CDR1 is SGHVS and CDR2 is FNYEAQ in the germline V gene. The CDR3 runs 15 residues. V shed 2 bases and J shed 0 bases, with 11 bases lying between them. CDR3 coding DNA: TGTGCCAGCAGCTTACTCGCGGACTACTCCTACGAGCAGTACTTC. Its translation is CASSLLADYSYEQYF.

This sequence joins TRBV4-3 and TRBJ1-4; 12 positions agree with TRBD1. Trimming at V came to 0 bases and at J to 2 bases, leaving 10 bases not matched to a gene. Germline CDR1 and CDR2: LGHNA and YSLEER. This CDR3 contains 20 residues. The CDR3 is CASSQERRGDRGLTNEKLFF. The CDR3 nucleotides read TGCGCCAGCAGCCAAGAACGGCGGGGGGACAGGGGGCTTACTAATGAAAAACTGTTTTTT.

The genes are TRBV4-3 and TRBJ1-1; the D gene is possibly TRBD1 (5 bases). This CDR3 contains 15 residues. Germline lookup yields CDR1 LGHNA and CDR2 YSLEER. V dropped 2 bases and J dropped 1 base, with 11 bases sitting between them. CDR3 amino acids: CASSQSHGGNTEAFF. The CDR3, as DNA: TGCGCCAGCAGCCAAAGCCACGGGGGGAACACTGAAGCTTTCTTT.

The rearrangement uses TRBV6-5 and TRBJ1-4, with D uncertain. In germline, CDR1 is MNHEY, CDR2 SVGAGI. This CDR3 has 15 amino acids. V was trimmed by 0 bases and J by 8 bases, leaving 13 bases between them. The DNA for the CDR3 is TGTGCCAGCAGTTACTCGAGGCCCAGTGGGGAAAAACTGTTTTTT. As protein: CASSYSRPSGEKLFF.

Here the CDR3 reads CASMAVGRGRTDTQYF. The CDR3 region has the DNA TGCGCCAGCATGGCCGTCGGGAGGGGAAGAACAGATACGCAGTATTTT. V usage is TRBV4-1 and J usage is TRBJ2-3; 8 nucleotides match TRBD2. CDR1 and CDR2 from the germline V gene are MGHRA and YSYEKL. This CDR3 is built from 16 residues. The trim removed 7 bases at V and 3 bases at J, leaving 12 bases unmatched.

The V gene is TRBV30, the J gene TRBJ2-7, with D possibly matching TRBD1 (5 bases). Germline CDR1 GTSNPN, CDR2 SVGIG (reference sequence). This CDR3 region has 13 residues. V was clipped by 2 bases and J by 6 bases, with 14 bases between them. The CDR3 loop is CAWSSGYISEQYF. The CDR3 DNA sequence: TGTGCCTGGAGTTCAGGGTATATCTCCGAGCAGTACTTC.

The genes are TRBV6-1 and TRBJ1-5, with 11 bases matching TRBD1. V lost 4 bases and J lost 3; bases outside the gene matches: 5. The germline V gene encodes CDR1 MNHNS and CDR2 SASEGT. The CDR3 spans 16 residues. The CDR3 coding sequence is TGTGCCAGCAGTGCTCGGACAGGGGGCCTCAATCAGCCCCAGCATTTT. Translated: CASSARTGGLNQPQHF.

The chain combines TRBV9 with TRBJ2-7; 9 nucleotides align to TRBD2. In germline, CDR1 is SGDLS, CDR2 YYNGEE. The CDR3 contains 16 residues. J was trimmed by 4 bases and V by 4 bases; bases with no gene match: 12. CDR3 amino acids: CASSPPAGGLWYEQYF. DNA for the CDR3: TGTGCCAGCAGCCCTCCCGCGGGGGGGCTTTGGTACGAGCAGTACTTC.

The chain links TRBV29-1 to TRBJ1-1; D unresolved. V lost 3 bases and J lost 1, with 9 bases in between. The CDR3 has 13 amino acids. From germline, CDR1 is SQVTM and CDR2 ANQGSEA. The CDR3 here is CSVDLRGNTEAFF. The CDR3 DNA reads TGCAGCGTTGATTTACGGGGGAACACTGAAGCTTTCTTT.

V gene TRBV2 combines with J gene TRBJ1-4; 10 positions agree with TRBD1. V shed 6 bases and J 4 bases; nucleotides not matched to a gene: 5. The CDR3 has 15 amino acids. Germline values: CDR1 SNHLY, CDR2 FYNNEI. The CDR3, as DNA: TGTGCCAGCAGACGACAGGGGGCGGTTAATGAAAAACTGTTTTTT. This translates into CASRRQGAVNEKLFF.